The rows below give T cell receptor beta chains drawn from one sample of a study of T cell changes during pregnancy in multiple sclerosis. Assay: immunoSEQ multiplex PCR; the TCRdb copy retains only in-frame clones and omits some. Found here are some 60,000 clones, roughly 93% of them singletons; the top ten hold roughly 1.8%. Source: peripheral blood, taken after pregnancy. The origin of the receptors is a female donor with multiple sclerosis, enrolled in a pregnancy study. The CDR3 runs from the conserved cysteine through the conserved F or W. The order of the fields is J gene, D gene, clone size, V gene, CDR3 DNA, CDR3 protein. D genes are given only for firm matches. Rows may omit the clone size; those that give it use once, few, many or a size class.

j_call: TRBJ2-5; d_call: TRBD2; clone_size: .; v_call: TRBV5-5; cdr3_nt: TGTGCCAGCAGCTCGGGACCCGGGCGGGGGCAAGAGACCCAGTACTTC; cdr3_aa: CASSSGPGRGQETQYF
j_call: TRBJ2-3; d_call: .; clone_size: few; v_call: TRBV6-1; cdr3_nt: TGTGCCTGTATAAGGGCAGGGGTAAACACAGATACGCAGTATTTT; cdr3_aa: CACIRAGVNTDTQYF
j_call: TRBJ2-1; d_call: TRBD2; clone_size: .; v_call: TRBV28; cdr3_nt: TGTGCCAGCAGAGCCCGGACTAGCGCCTACAATGAGCAGTTCTTC; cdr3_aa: CASRARTSAYNEQFF
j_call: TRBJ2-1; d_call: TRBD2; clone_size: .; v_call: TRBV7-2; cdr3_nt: TGTGCCAGCAGCTTGTTCGGGGGGGATGATGAGCAGTTCTTC; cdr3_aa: CASSLFGGDDEQFF
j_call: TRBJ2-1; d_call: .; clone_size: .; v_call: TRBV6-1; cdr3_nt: TGTGCCAGCAGTGAGAGCGGCGGCTCCTACAATGAGCAGTTCTTC; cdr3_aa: CASSESGGSYNEQFF
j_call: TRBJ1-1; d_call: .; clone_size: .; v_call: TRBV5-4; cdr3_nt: TGTGCCAGCAGCTTCGGTGACACTGAAGCTTTCTTT; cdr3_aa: CASSFGDTEAFF
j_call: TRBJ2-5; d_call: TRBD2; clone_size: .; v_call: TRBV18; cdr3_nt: TGTGCCAGCTCATCAAACCACGGAGGGGTGAACAAAGCGGGAAAGTTGACCCAGTACTTC; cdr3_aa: CASSSNHGGVNKAGKLTQYF
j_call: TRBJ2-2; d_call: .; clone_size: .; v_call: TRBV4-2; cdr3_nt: TGTGCCAGCAGCCAAGATCGGCGGGTCGAGACCGGGGAGCTGTTTTTT; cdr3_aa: CASSQDRRVETGELFF
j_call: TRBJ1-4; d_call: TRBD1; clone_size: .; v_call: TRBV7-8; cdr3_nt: TGTGCCAGCAGCTCGGACAGGGGGCCGGCTAATGAAAAACTGTTTTTT; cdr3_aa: CASSSDRGPANEKLFF
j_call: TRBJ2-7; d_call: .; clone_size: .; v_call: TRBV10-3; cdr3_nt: TGTGCCATCAGTCCAGACAGTCCGGCCAACTCCTACGAGCAGTACTTC; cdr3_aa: CAISPDSPANSYEQYF
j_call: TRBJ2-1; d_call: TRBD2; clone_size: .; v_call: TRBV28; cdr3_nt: TGTGCCAGCGAGGGACTAGCGGGGTACAATGAGCAGTTCTTC; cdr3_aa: CASEGLAGYNEQFF